The TCR beta chain under discussion was sequenced for a study of blood T cell repertoires in COVID-19. Study-wide context: The study drew acute and convalescent COVID-19 samples from the United States, Italy and Spain. PBMCs, B-cell-depleted T cells, or T cells were the source of the cDNA or gDNA that made up the material.

Germline V gene lookup returns CDR1 SQVTM and CDR2 ANQGSEA. With V trimmed by 3 bases and J by 4 bases, 7 bases remained unmatched. The CDR3 contains 16 residues. Assignments of participants to cohorts depended upon their own reported clinical history. Data came from immunoSEQ multiplex PCR; TCRdb stores just in-frame clones and leaves some out. The sample has 200,000 to 300,000 clones; about 91% are singletons. The receptor was isolated from a woman aged 25-40 years with acute COVID-19. The V gene is TRBV29-1, the J gene TRBJ2-1; 12 nucleotides agree with TRBD2. The sequenced sample was PBMCs or T cells enriched from blood (not recorded which). This chain's CDR3 is CSVEGTTSGGYNEQFF. CDR3 bases: TGCAGCGTTGAGGGGACGACTAGCGGGGGATACAATGAGCAGTTCTTC.